These 7 T cell receptor beta chains came from one sample sequenced in a study of post-analysis software for immune sequencing data (dated by TCRdb to about 2015). Here is what the overall study found, with its caveats: Significantly higher frequencies in patients than in controls were found for five TRBV segments, including TRBV5-6, TRBV5-1 and TRBV20-1.

The library was built by means of PCR. The data were produced on an Illumina HiSeq 2500. To reduce PCR and sequencing biases, unique molecular identifiers were incorporated into the TCR beta cDNA libraries. The public reads were run again by TCRdb, first through fastp at Q25 and then through MiXCR, and only productive beta chains were kept. When rows share a CDR3 protein, they turn into one entry using the most common DNA and genes. This sample comprises fewer than 900,000 distinct CDR3 sequences, roughly 46% of them detected only once. The ten largest make up roughly 4.9% of the sample. These receptors lack a known antigen. The sample consisted of blood. The receptor source for this set is a girl aged 5-17 years with multiple sclerosis.

The J gene is TRBJ2-6, the V gene TRBV24-1, with D maybe TRBD1 (6 bases). Trimming cost V 9 bases and J 0 bases, with 11 bases left between them. This CDR3 is built from 15 residues. CDR1 KGHDR and CDR2 SFDVKD come from the germline V gene. Here the CDR3 reads CATGQGPSGANVLTF. CDR3 nucleotide sequence: TGTGCCACCGGCCAGGGGCCCTCTGGGGCCAACGTCCTGACTTTC.

Comments on this clonotype: A much larger clonotype is one base distant, so this may be a read error. J is TRBJ2-6 and V is TRBV6-1; D possibly corresponds to TRBD2 (5 bases). Germline values: CDR1 MNHNS, CDR2 SASEGT. The CDR3 has 16 amino acids. Deletions cut 1 base from V and 0 bases from J, with 7 bases between. This CDR3 is CASSEVGSSGANVLTF. As DNA, the CDR3 is TGTGCCAGCAGTGAAGTAGGGAGCTCTGGGGCCAACGTCCTGACTTTC.

J is TRBJ2-7 and V is TRBV19, with 9 bases matching TRBD2. The CDR3 loop spans 15 amino acids. V dropped 5 bases and J dropped 0; count of bases not matched to a gene: 5. Germline-derived CDR1 and CDR2 are LNHDA and SQIVND (reference sequence). CDR3: CASSGGRGHSYEQYF. The CDR3, as DNA: TGTGCCAGTAGTGGCGGGAGGGGCCACTCCTACGAGCAGTACTTC.

This clonotype was picked up a small number of times. This rearrangement joins TRBV5-1 to TRBJ2-2; tentative D call: TRBD2 (5 bases). This CDR3 has 16 amino acids. Trimming took 5 bases from V and 0 from J, leaving 14 bases between them. CDR1 and CDR2 from the germline V gene are SGHRS and YFSETQ. DNA for the CDR3: TGCGCCAGCAGTTTTGTCCGGGATACGAACACCGGGGAGCTGTTTTTT. It translates to CASSFVRDTNTGELFF.

This clonotype was seen a few times. The V gene is TRBV12-3 or TRBV12-4, the J gene TRBJ2-5; maybe TRBD2 (6 bases). The ends were cut back, 8 bases at V and 2 bases at J, with 12 bases in the middle. The CDR3 covers 13 residues. The CDR3 loop reads CASGGGEQETQYF. The CDR3 DNA sequence: TGTGCCAGCGGTGGCGGGGAACAAGAGACCCAGTACTTC.

This clonotype showed up just a few times. The chain is built from TRBV29-1 and TRBJ2-5; TRBD1 is a possible D gene (6 bases). The CDR3 contains 13 residues. Germline V gene lookup returns CDR1 SQVTM and CDR2 ANQGSEA. The ends were cut back, 6 bases at V and 4 bases at J, with 15 bases in the middle. The CDR3, as DNA: TGCAGCGTGGGGAGAGTACAGGGAGAGACCCAGTACTTC. Its protein is CSVGRVQGETQYF. The variable domain in full, completed from reference TRBV29-1 and TRBJ2-5, reads SAVISQKPSRDICQRGTSLTIQCQVDSQVTMMFWYRQQPGQSLTLIATANQGSEATYESGFVIDKFPISRPNLTFSTLTVSNMSPEDSSIYLCSVGRVQGETQYFGPGTRLLVL.

This clonotype was seen a few times. The chain combines TRBV27 with TRBJ2-7; no clear D gene. V lost 10 bases and J 3 bases, leaving 10 bases between the germline ends. CDR3 length: 11 residues. Germline CDR1 MNHEY, CDR2 SMNVEV (reference sequence). The CDR3 sequence: CATYRSYEQYF. CDR3 in DNA: TGTGCCACCTACCGGAGCTACGAGCAGTACTTC.